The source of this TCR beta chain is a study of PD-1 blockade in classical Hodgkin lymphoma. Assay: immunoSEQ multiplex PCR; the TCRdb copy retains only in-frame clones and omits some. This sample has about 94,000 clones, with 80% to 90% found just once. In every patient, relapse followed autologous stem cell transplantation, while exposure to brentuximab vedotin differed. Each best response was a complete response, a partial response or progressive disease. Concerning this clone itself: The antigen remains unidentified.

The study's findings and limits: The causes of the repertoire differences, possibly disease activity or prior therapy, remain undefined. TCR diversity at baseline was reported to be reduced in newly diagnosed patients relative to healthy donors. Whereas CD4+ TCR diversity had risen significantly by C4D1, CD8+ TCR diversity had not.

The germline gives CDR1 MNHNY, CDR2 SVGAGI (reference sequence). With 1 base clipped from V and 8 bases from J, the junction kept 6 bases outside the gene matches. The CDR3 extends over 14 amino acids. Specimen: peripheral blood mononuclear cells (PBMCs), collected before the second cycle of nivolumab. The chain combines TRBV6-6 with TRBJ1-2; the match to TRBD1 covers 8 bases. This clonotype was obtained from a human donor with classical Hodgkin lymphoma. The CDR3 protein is CASSYYGQGEGYTF. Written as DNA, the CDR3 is TGTGCCAGCAGTTACTATGGACAGGGTGAAGGCTACACCTTC.